The sequence of this T cell receptor (beta chain) was determined in a study of T cell clonotyping in hematopoietic cell transplantation. Time point of the sample: recipient sample about 28 days before transplant, after cytoreduction. TCRdb's copy holds only in-frame clones and misses some; the assay was immunoSEQ multiplex PCR. In the table there are about 41,000 clones, around 83% of which are singletons. The germline V gene has CDR1 SSHAT and CDR2 FNYEAQ (reference sequence). The CDR3 is 15 amino acids. Worth noting for this clone: The junction and the germline gene differ at one end; a read error may be behind it.

The chain couples TRBV7-7 to TRBJ2-7; D might be TRBD2 (5 bases). This clonotype was obtained from a man in his sixties with myelodysplastic syndrome. Some clones in this sample may be carry-over from other donors' samples. The sequencing here drew on peripheral blood mononuclear cells, taken before stem cell transplant. The CDR3 sequence is CASSLEGGPTYEQYF. The CDR3 DNA sequence: TGTGCTAGCAGCTTAGAAGGAGGACCCACCTACGAGCAGTACTTC.